The rows below give T cell receptor beta chains drawn from one sample of a study of PD-L1 blockade in urothelial cancer. The repertoire was sequenced with immunoSEQ multiplex PCR; TCRdb's copy has only in-frame clones and lacks some. The table includes just over 20,000 clones, 88% detected once. The sequencing used PBMCs, collected around atezolizumab (anti-PD-L1) treatment. Source of these receptors: a man aged 50 to 59 with urothelial cancer. The CDR3 runs from the conserved cysteine through the conserved F or W. Each record gives: J gene, V gene, D gene, clone size, CDR3 DNA, CDR3 protein. The D gene is left open where the match is weak. Clone size is not always given. Where it is, it says once, few, many or a class for expanded clones.

TRBJ1-6	TRBV27	-	few	TGTGCCAGCAGTTTAGGCCAGGTTAATTCACCCCTCCACTTT	CASSLGQVNSPLHF
TRBJ1-1	TRBV19	TRBD1	once	TGTGCCAGTAGTAGAAATACAGGGGGCAATGAAGCTTTCTTT	CASSRNTGGNEAFF
TRBJ1-2	TRBV28	-	-	TGTGCCAGCAGTTCAGGGGCCGAAAACTATGGCTACACCTTC	CASSSGAENYGYTF
TRBJ2-7	TRBV4-3	-	-	TGCGCCAGCAGCCAAGAGGACTATACCTACGAGCAGTACTTC	CASSQEDYTYEQYF
TRBJ2-7	TRBV7-9	-	-	TGTGCCAGCAGCTCCTATCGGGGGTGGCACGAGCAGTACTTC	CASSSYRGWHEQYF
TRBJ2-4	TRBV6-5	-	-	TGTGCCAGCATTCGATCCCCGGGGGAAAACATTCAGTACTTC	CASIRSPGENIQYF
TRBJ2-7	TRBV28	-	-	TGTGCCAGCAGTTCCAGGACAGCCCCTAAGTACGAGCAGTACTTC	CASSSRTAPKYEQYF
TRBJ2-3	TRBV5-1	-	-	TGCGCCAGCAGCTTGAAGACAGATCGCACAGATACGCAGTATTTT	CASSLKTDRTDTQYF
TRBJ2-3	TRBV12-5	TRBD1	-	TGTGCTAGTGGTTCTCCGGACAGGGGCCGCACAGATACGCAGTATTTT	CASGSPDRGRTDTQYF
TRBJ1-4	TRBV5-1	-	-	TGCGCCAGCAGCTTAGGGGGAAAACCTAATGAAAAACTGTTTTTT	CASSLGGKPNEKLFF
TRBJ1-5	TRBV9	-	-	TGTGCCAGCAGCGCCGGGACAAGCAATCAGCCCCAGCATTTT	CASSAGTSNQPQHF
TRBJ1-2	TRBV11-2	TRBD1	once	TGTGCCAGCAGCCCGCCGACAGGGACGAGGGACTATGGCTACACCTTC	CASSPPTGTRDYGYTF
TRBJ1-2	TRBV30	-	few	TGTGCCTGGAGTGCCCAACAGGGATACGGCTACACCTTC	CAWSAQQGYGYTF
TRBJ2-1	TRBV19	-	-	TGTGCCACCACCACTAGAAACAATGAGCAGTTCTTC	CATTTRNNEQFF
TRBJ2-5	TRBV9	TRBD1	-	TGTGCCAGCAGCGCGCAAGACAGGGGGAGACGAGAGACCCAGTACTTC	CASSAQDRGRRETQYF
TRBJ2-5	TRBV11-2	TRBD1	-	TGTGCCAGCACCCAGGGGGTGACCCAGTACTTC	CASTQGVTQYF
TRBJ2-1	TRBV10-1	TRBD2	-	TGCGCCAGCAGTGAGTCGGGACTAGCCCTGGGACACAATGAGCAGTTCTTC	CASSESGLALGHNEQFF
TRBJ2-5	TRBV29-1	TRBD1	-	TGCAGCGTTCAGGGGGCCATGGGGCAGTACTTC	CSVQGAMGQYF
TRBJ2-2	TRBV5-1	TRBD2	-	TGCGCCAGCAGCTTAGGACTAGCGGACACCGGGGAGCTGTTTTTT	CASSLGLADTGELFF
TRBJ2-5	TRBV2	TRBD2	-	TGTGCCAGCAGGTCTTTCTCGGGAGGGCCCGGTGAAGAGACCCAGTACTTC	CASRSFSGGPGEETQYF
TRBJ2-7	TRBV5-1	TRBD2	-	TGCGCCAGCAATTGGGGGGGGGACTCCTACGAGCAGTACTTC	CASNWGGDSYEQYF
TRBJ1-4	TRBV2	-	-	TGTGCCAGTCGAACAGGGTATAATGAAAAACTGTTTTTT	CASRTGYNEKLFF
TRBJ1-2	TRBV7-9	TRBD1	-	TGTGCCAGCAGCTCAGCCAGGGACAGGGGGCCCGATAGGAACTATGGCTACACCTTC	CASSSARDRGPDRNYGYTF
TRBJ1-6	TRBV11-2	TRBD1	-	TGTGCCAGCAGCCCCCGGACAGGGGACAATTCACCCCTCCACTTT	CASSPRTGDNSPLHF
TRBJ2-7	TRBV5-5	TRBD1	-	TGTGCCAGCAGGGGACAGGCACATAGCTCCTACGAGCAGTACTTC	CASRGQAHSSYEQYF
TRBJ2-7	TRBV11-2	TRBD1	-	TGTGCCAGCAGCAAATCGGGACAGCAATATGGGTCCTACGAGCAGTACTTC	CASSKSGQQYGSYEQYF
TRBJ2-7	TRBV29-1	TRBD2	-	TGCAGCGTGGAAACTAGCGGGAGTCTCTACGAGCAGTACTTC	CSVETSGSLYEQYF
TRBJ2-1	TRBV11-2	-	-	TGTGCCAGCAGCTTACCTTTTCGAAGACAAGTTGAGCAGTTCTTC	CASSLPFRRQVEQFF
TRBJ2-7	TRBV15	TRBD1	once	TGTGCCACCTCAACCGACAGGGGTTCGTACGAGCAGTACTTC	CATSTDRGSYEQYF
TRBJ1-3	TRBV25-1	TRBD1	-	TGTGCCAGCAGTGGTCCGACAGGGCCTGGAAACACCATATATTTT	CASSGPTGPGNTIYF
TRBJ2-7	TRBV7-6	TRBD2	-	TGTGCCAGCAGCCTGGGACTAGGAGACGAGCAGTACTTC	CASSLGLGDEQYF
TRBJ2-7	TRBV6-6	TRBD1	-	TGTGCCAGCAGTTACCGCGACAGGGGCTCCGAGCAGTACTTC	CASSYRDRGSEQYF
TRBJ2-5	TRBV30	-	-	TGTGCCTGGAGTGTACCAGGGGCACGGCCTCAGTACTTC	CAWSVPGARPQYF
TRBJ2-4	TRBV6-1	TRBD1	-	TGTGCCAGCAGCAGTGGGACAGGGTTAGGCATTCAGTACTTC	CASSSGTGLGIQYF
TRBJ2-3	TRBV6-4	TRBD2	few	TGTGCCAGCACCCCGGGAGGGAGCACAGATACGCAGTATTTT	CASTPGGSTDTQYF
TRBJ2-7	TRBV25-1	-	-	TGTGCCAGCAGTGAAATGGGGGCTTACGAGCAGTACTTC	CASSEMGAYEQYF
TRBJ1-1	TRBV6-5	TRBD1	-	TGTGCCAGCAGTCAAGGACAGGGTATTGTACCAGCTTTCTTT	CASSQGQGIVPAFF
TRBJ1-6	TRBV6-5	TRBD1	few	TGTGCCAGCAAGAAACAGGGGCAGAATTCACCCCTCCACTTT	CASKKQGQNSPLHF
TRBJ1-1	TRBV13	TRBD1	-	TGTGCCAGCAGCATGCCAGGGGGCAACACTGAAGCTTTCTTT	CASSMPGGNTEAFF
TRBJ1-4	TRBV5-1	TRBD1	-	TGCGCCAGCAGCTGGACAGGGGGCCCTGAAAAACTGTTTTTT	CASSWTGGPEKLFF
TRBJ1-1	TRBV10-3	TRBD1	-	TGTGCCATCAGTGACCTGACAGGGAGGTACATGAACACTGAAGCTTTCTTT	CAISDLTGRYMNTEAFF
TRBJ1-5	TRBV27	TRBD1	-	TGTGCCAGCAGTACAGGGGGCCAGCCCCAGCATTTT	CASSTGGQPQHF
TRBJ2-1	TRBV19	-	-	TGTGCCAGTAGTACTCAGGGGTTCACCTACAATGAGCAGTTCTTC	CASSTQGFTYNEQFF
TRBJ2-1	TRBV6-5	TRBD1	-	TGTGCCAGCAGTACAGGGGGCAGGGGGAATGAGCAGTTCTTC	CASSTGGRGNEQFF
TRBJ2-7	TRBV19	TRBD2	once	TGTGCCAGTAGTATAGAAGCGGGAAATACCTACGAGCAGTACTTC	CASSIEAGNTYEQYF